The following is a T cell receptor (beta chain) sequence with its context. The data originate from a study of radiation and T cells in renal cell carcinoma. Sample time point: baseline pretreatment blood. The treatment is: 15 Gy SBRT to primary tumor, nephrectomy 4 weeks later. Clones were sequenced by immunoSEQ multiplex PCR, and TCRdb holds only the in-frame ones, with some missing. This sample yields approximately 110,000 clones, of which 82% are seen a single time; about 3% belongs to the top ten. The CDR3 runs 12 residues. V lost 2 bases and J 8 bases, leaving 7 bases between the germline ends. Germline V lookup: CDR1 SGHVS, CDR2 FNYEAQ.

The gene calls are TRBV7-6 and TRBJ2-1; D not resolved. The clonotype was recovered from a woman aged 55-70 years with renal cell carcinoma. The source was blood, collected from a patient whose treatment included radiotherapy and nephrectomy. The CDR3 reads CASSLHGDEQFF. DNA for the CDR3: TGTGCCAGCAGCTTACACGGCGATGAGCAGTTCTTC.